One and the same sample provided the 30 T cell receptor beta chains below, sequenced in a study of cytomegalovirus exposure and HLA in healthy donors. The study ran its PCR with 60 Vbeta and 13 Jbeta primers. Sequencing was performed with immunoSEQ multiplex PCR; in TCRdb, only in-frame clones are kept and a portion is missing. The data contain some 90,000 clones, about 80% of them seen just once; the ten biggest clones take up 32%. The sequenced sample was PBMCs. All receptors come from a man between 50 and 59 years old in good health and CMV-seropositive.

The chain joins TRBV7-3 to TRBJ2-2, with TRBD2 matching over 7 bases. With 5 bases clipped from V and 0 bases from J, the junction kept 3 bases outside the gene matches. Germline lookup yields CDR1 SGHTA and CDR2 FQGTGA. The CDR3 length is 15 residues. The chain's CDR3 is CASSVSGPNTGELFF. CDR3 coding DNA: TGTGCCAGCAGCGTTAGCGGGCCGAACACCGGGGAGCTGTTTTTT.

The rearrangement joins TRBV18 to TRBJ1-1; D is ambiguous. The CDR3 spans 14 residues. Germline V gene sequence: CDR1 KGHSH, CDR2 LQKENI. Trimming took 3 bases from V and 3 from J, leaving 11 bases between them. This CDR3 reads CASSPAQSYTEAFF. CDR3 sequence (DNA): TGTGCCAGCTCACCGGCACAGAGCTACACTGAAGCTTTCTTT.

This chain joins TRBV5-1 and TRBJ2-2, with TRBD1 as a possible D gene (6 bases). V was shortened by 0 bases and J by 6 bases, with 24 bases between the two germline ends. The germline CDR1 and CDR2 sequences are SGHRS and YFSETQ. The CDR3 loop spans 19 amino acids. The CDR3 region is CASSLVSGTRGSSSGELFF. CDR3 in DNA: TGCGCCAGCAGCTTGGTATCGGGAACCAGGGGCTCTTCCTCCGGGGAGCTGTTTTTT. The full variable domain, its missing parts supplied by reference TRBV5-1 and TRBJ2-2, is KAGVTQTPRYLIKTRGQQVTLSCSPISGHRSVSWYQQTPGQGLQFLFEYFSETQRNKGNFPGRFSGRQFSNSRSEMNVSTLELGDSALYLCASSLVSGTRGSSSGELFFGEGSRLTVL.

The chain couples TRBV6-1 to TRBJ2-1; a weak D match, TRBD2 (5 bases). The CDR3 has 17 residues. Between the trimmed V and J ends, which lost 2 bases and 5 bases, there was a span of 19 bases. The germline CDR1 and CDR2 sequences are MNHNS and SASEGT. As DNA, the CDR3 is TGTGCCAGCAGTGAAATATTCGGGGTGGCAGCCAACAATGAGCAGTTCTTC. It yields the protein CASSEIFGVAANNEQFF.

The CDR3 DNA follows: TGTGCCAGCAGTGAAGCCGCGGGTTTCGCGAACACCGGGGAGCTGTTTTTT. Translated: CASSEAAGFANTGELFF. The V call is TRBV2, the J call TRBJ2-2, with D tentatively TRBD2 (5 bases). From germline, CDR1 is SNHLY and CDR2 FYNNEI. With 0 bases removed from V and 0 bases from J, the gap between germline ends came to 11 bases. The CDR3 length is 17 residues.

V and J are TRBV5-4 and TRBJ2-3; D gene uncertain. Trimming pared 5 bases from V and 5 bases from J, leaving 15 bases between. The CDR3 runs 14 residues. Germline V gives CDR1 SGHNT, CDR2 YYREEE (reference sequence). The CDR3 loop reads CASSLPPVGDTQYF. CDR3 DNA sequence: TGTGCCAGCAGTCTACCCCCGGTTGGAGATACGCAGTATTTT.

The gene calls are TRBV5-5 and TRBJ1-1; 12 bases fit TRBD1. V trimming: 4 bases; J trimming: 3 bases; junction bases outside the gene matches: 4. The CDR3 sequence is 15 residues long. The germline V gene encodes CDR1 SGHKS and CDR2 YYEKEE (reference sequence). The CDR3 protein is CASSPGTGGHTEAFF. The CDR3 DNA sequence: TGTGCCAGCAGCCCGGGGACAGGGGGCCACACTGAAGCTTTCTTT. Full variable domain (remainder filled in from reference TRBV5-5 and TRBJ1-1): DAGVTQSPTHLIKTRGQQVTLRCSPISGHKSVSWYQQVLGQGPQFIFQYYEKEERGRGNFPDRFSARQFPNYSSELNVNALLLGDSALYLCASSPGTGGHTEAFFGQGTRLTVV.

The V call is TRBV2, the J call TRBJ2-7, with D tentatively TRBD2 (5 bases). Trimming pared 5 bases from V and 3 bases from J, leaving 8 bases between. The CDR3 consists of 12 residues. CDR1 is SNHLY and CDR2 is FYNNEI in the germline V gene. CDR3 residues: CASSQDFYEQYF. The CDR3 DNA reads TGTGCCAGCAGTCAGGACTTCTACGAGCAGTACTTC.

This clone was observed once. The chain employs TRBV19 and TRBJ2-3; 12 nucleotides align to TRBD1. This CDR3 spans 16 amino acids. CDR1 and CDR2 (germline): LNHDA, SQIVND (reference sequence). V lost 5 bases, J lost 1 base, and 4 bases stayed unmatched. DNA for the CDR3: TGTGCCAGTAGTTCGGGACAGGGGGCCGGCACAGATACGCAGTATTTT. As protein: CASSSGQGAGTDTQYF.

The chain links TRBV30 to TRBJ2-3, with 11 bases fitting TRBD2. This CDR3 contains 14 residues. Germline V lookup: CDR1 GTSNPN, CDR2 SVGIG (reference sequence). V dropped 1 base and J dropped 5; count of bases not matched to a gene: 2. CDR3 protein: CAWSGLAGKDTQYF. CDR3 nucleotide sequence: TGTGCCTGGAGTGGACTAGCGGGGAAAGATACGCAGTATTTT.

In this sample, this clone turned up a few times. J is TRBJ2-1 and V is TRBV2, with D possibly being TRBD2 (6 bases). Trimming cost V 7 bases and J 7 bases, with 17 bases left between them. Germline assignment: CDR1 SNHLY and CDR2 FYNNEI. This CDR3 is 14 amino acids long. The CDR3 DNA is TGTGCCAGCAATGAGGACCCGGAGGGGAATGAGCAGTTCTTC. This encodes CASNEDPEGNEQFF.

This clone was observed once. V and J are TRBV6-1 and TRBJ2-7; 8 nucleotides agree with TRBD1. Germline CDR1 reads MNHNS; CDR2 reads SASEGT. CDR3 size: 13 residues. Trimming took 6 bases from V and 6 from J; bases not matched to a gene: 7. The CDR3 coding sequence is TGTGCCAGCAGACAGGACAGGGAAGGCGAGCAGTACTTC. This sequence encodes CASRQDREGEQYF.

CDR3 sequence reads: CASTSGSMRETQYF. Here the CDR3 DNA reads TGCGCCAGCACTAGCGGGAGTATGCGAGAGACCCAGTACTTC. The chain combines TRBV5-1 with TRBJ2-5; 10 bases line up with TRBD2. V lost 6 bases, J lost 4 bases, and 6 bases stayed unmatched. Germline CDR1 is SGHRS and CDR2 is YFSETQ. The CDR3 length is 14 residues.

The V gene is TRBV29-1, the J gene TRBJ2-7; TRBD1 is a possible D gene (5 bases). V was cut by 5 bases and J by 0 bases, with 8 bases left in between. This CDR3 spans 12 amino acids. Per germline, CDR1 SQVTM and CDR2 ANQGSEA. Here the CDR3 reads CSVKTDSYEQYF. Here the CDR3 DNA reads TGCAGCGTTAAGACAGACTCCTACGAGCAGTACTTC.

The rearrangement joins TRBV5-4 to TRBJ2-5; 13 nucleotides match TRBD2. The J segment lost 2 bases and the V segment lost 4 bases, leaving 2 bases of the junction unmatched. This CDR3 is built from 15 residues. In germline, CDR1 is SGHNT, CDR2 YYREEE (reference sequence). CDR3 region: CASSGTSGIQETQYF. CDR3 DNA sequence: TGTGCCAGCAGCGGGACTAGCGGGATTCAAGAGACCCAGTACTTC.

This clone appeared once. The chain has TRBV6-1 and TRBJ2-1, with 8 bases that match TRBD1. This CDR3 contains 16 residues. The trim removed 6 bases at V and 10 bases at J, leaving 17 bases unmatched. The germline gives CDR1 MNHNS, CDR2 SASEGT. The CDR3 coding sequence is TGTGCCAGCAGCGAACCGTTCGGACAGGGATATGGAGAGCAGTTCTTC. Protein sequence: CASSEPFGQGYGEQFF.

V and J are TRBV9 and TRBJ2-7; possible D gene TRBD1, 6 bases. Germline V gene sequence: CDR1 SGDLS, CDR2 YYNGEE. CDR3 length: 14 amino acids. V was cut by 0 bases and J by 6 bases, with 13 bases left in between. The CDR3 here is CASSVGRGQREQYF. The CDR3 DNA sequence: TGTGCCAGCAGCGTAGGCAGGGGACAACGCGAGCAGTACTTC.

There are a few counts of this clone. The chain is built from TRBV5-8 and TRBJ2-5, with a tentative D call TRBD2 (6 bases). The germline V gene encodes CDR1 SGHTS and CDR2 YDEGEE. CDR3 length: 17 amino acids. V lost 2 bases, J lost 3 bases, and 20 bases lay in between. DNA for the CDR3: TGTGCCAGCAGCTTTAGGGCAGGAGGGCCCGGGGAAGAGACCCAGTACTTC. It specifies CASSFRAGGPGEETQYF.

The chain recombines TRBV7-2 with TRBJ2-1; 12 bases align to TRBD2. Germline V gene sequence: CDR1 SGHTA, CDR2 FQGNSA. The V gene end was trimmed by 5 bases and the J gene end by 7 bases; junction bases not matched to a gene: 9. This CDR3 comprises 16 residues. CDR3 region: CASSQGTSGWYNEQFF. The CDR3 DNA is TGTGCCAGCAGCCAAGGGACTAGCGGGTGGTATAATGAGCAGTTCTTC. The variable domain in full, with the rest retrieved from reference TRBV7-2 and TRBJ2-1, is GAGVSQSPSNKVTEKGKDVELRCDPISGHTALYWYRQSLGQGLEFLIYFQGNSAPDKSGLPSDRFSAERTGGSVSTLTIQRTQQEDSAVYLCASSQGTSGWYNEQFFGPGTRLTVL.

Notes on this clone: At the DNA level, this CDR3 is encoded by other sequences in the same sample as well. The J gene is TRBJ2-5, the V gene TRBV2; D gene ambiguous. The CDR3 runs 11 residues. Trimming cost V 2 bases and J 8 bases, with 6 bases left between them. Germline V gives CDR1 SNHLY, CDR2 FYNNEI. The CDR3: CASSERETQYF. The CDR3 region has the DNA TGTGCCAGCAGTGAAAGAGAAACCCAGTACTTC.

This rearrangement joins TRBV7-9 to TRBJ2-3; 14 bases align to TRBD2. V trimming: 4 bases; J trimming: 8 bases; junction bases outside the gene matches: 5. CDR3 size: 15 residues. The germline V gene encodes CDR1 SEHNR and CDR2 FQNEAQ (reference sequence). CDR3 loop: CASSSLGTSGSTQYF. The CDR3 DNA reads TGTGCCAGCAGCTCCCTGGGGACTAGCGGGAGTACGCAGTATTTT.

This sequence joins TRBV5-5 and TRBJ1-2, with 7 nucleotides matching TRBD1. The junction had 4 bases not matched to a gene; V was cut back by 1 base and J by 7 bases. This CDR3 comprises 13 residues. Germline V lookup: CDR1 SGHKS, CDR2 YYEKEE (reference sequence). The CDR3 loop reads CASSLQGDGGYTF. The CDR3 DNA reads TGTGCCAGCAGCTTGCAGGGGGACGGTGGCTACACCTTC.

This rearrangement joins TRBV2 to TRBJ2-5, with 7 bases lining up with TRBD2. With V trimmed by 1 base and J by 1 base, 9 bases remained unmatched. Germline V gene sequence: CDR1 SNHLY, CDR2 FYNNEI. The CDR3 is 17 amino acids. CDR3 nucleotides: TGTGCCAGCAGTGAAGGGGTGGGAGGGGCTGGCCAAGAGACCCAGTACTTC. Translating it yields CASSEGVGGAGQETQYF.

This chain uses TRBV6-5 with TRBJ1-5; D not resolved. CDR3 size: 13 residues. V gave up 5 bases and J gave up 9 bases, with 14 bases separating them. CDR1 and CDR2 from the germline V gene are MNHEY and SVGAGI. CDR3 amino acids: CASSAGFLRPQHF. The CDR3 DNA reads TGTGCCAGCAGTGCGGGTTTTTTAAGGCCCCAGCATTTT.

V and J are TRBV7-2 and TRBJ2-3; 14 nucleotides match TRBD2. Per germline, CDR1 SGHTA and CDR2 FQGNSA. With V trimmed by 3 bases and J by 6 bases, 5 bases remained unmatched. The CDR3 length is 16 residues. In DNA, the CDR3 is TGTGCCAGCAGCTTGGGACTAGCGGGAGCTGGGGATACGCAGTATTTT. Amino acid sequence: CASSLGLAGAGDTQYF.

The CDR3 loop is CAWSTTGTSDTQYF. For the CDR3, the DNA is TGTGCCTGGAGTACAACAGGCACCTCAGATACGCAGTATTTT. The V gene is TRBV30, the J gene TRBJ2-3; tentative D call: TRBD1 (5 bases). Trimming removed 2 bases at V and 4 bases at J, with 13 bases between. The CDR3 has 14 residues. Per germline, CDR1 GTSNPN and CDR2 SVGIG (reference sequence).

This clone was found once. This chain links TRBV19 with TRBJ1-5, with 7 bases matching TRBD1. CDR3 length: 15 amino acids. Looked up from germline, CDR1 is LNHDA and CDR2 is SQIVND (reference sequence). J lost 4 bases, V lost 7 bases, and 10 bases had no gene match. The CDR3 DNA sequence: TGTGCCAGTACCCCCGGGACAGCGGCAAATCAGCCCCAGCATTTT. It codes for CASTPGTAANQPQHF.

The rearrangement links TRBV12-5 to TRBJ1-5, with a tentative D call TRBD1 (5 bases). The CDR3 is made up of 12 amino acids. Germline-derived CDR1 and CDR2 are LGHNT and FRNRAP. Between the trimmed V and J ends, which lost 6 bases and 9 bases, there was a span of 12 bases. The CDR3, as DNA: TGTGCTAGTGGGGACACCATGTGGCCCCAGCATTTT. It specifies CASGDTMWPQHF. The whole variable domain, filled in from reference TRBV12-5 and TRBJ1-5, reads DARVTQTPRHKVTEMGQEVTMRCQPILGHNTVFWYRQTMMQGLELLAYFRNRAPLDDSGMPKDRFSAEMPDATLATLKIQPSEPRDSAVYFCASGDTMWPQHFGDGTRLSIL.

The chain joins TRBV7-9 to TRBJ2-7; 9 bases map to TRBD2. Germline-derived CDR1 and CDR2 are SEHNR and FQNEAQ (reference sequence). This CDR3 has 17 amino acids. V trimming: 8 bases; J trimming: 4 bases; junction bases outside the gene matches: 18. Here the CDR3 DNA reads TGTGCCAGCGCCCCGGTGGATAGCGGGAGTCACGGATACGAGCAGTACTTC. Translated: CASAPVDSGSHGYEQYF.

V gene TRBV11-2 combines with J gene TRBJ1-2; D is possibly TRBD1 (5 bases). The length of the CDR3 is 16 residues. The V gene lost 1 base and the J gene lost 3 bases, with 15 bases spanning the gap. The germline gives CDR1 SGHAT, CDR2 FQNNGV. The CDR3 nucleotides read TGTGCCAGCAGCTTAGGACAGTCAGTGTATGACTATGGCTACACCTTC. Protein product: CASSLGQSVYDYGYTF.